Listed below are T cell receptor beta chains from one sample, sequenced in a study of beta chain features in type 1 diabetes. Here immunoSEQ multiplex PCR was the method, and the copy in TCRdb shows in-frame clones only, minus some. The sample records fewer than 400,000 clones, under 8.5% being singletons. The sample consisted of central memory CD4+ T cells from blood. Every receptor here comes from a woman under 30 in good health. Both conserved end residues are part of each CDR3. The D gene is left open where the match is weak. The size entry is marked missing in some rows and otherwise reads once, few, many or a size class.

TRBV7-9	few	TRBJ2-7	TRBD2	TGTGCCAGCAGCCAGTTACCGCGGGACTACCCCTACGAGCAGTACTTC	CASSQLPRDYPYEQYF
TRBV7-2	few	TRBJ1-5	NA	TGTGCCAGCAGCTTAGGTCAGGGCTCTAGGCAGCCCCAGCATTTT	CASSLGQGSRQPQHF
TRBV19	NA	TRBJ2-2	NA	TGTGCCAGTAAGCCAGGGCCCAACACCGGGGAGCTGTTTTTT	CASKPGPNTGELFF
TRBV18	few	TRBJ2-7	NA	TGTGCCAGCTCACCTTCTAGGACCAGGAGCTCCTACGAGCAGTACTTC	CASSPSRTRSSYEQYF
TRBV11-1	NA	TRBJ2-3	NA	TGTGCCAGCAGCTTTACGCGGGACCGCCGCACAGATACGCAGTATTTT	CASSFTRDRRTDTQYF
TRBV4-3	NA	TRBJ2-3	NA	TGCGCCAGCAGCCAAAGATCGATGGGGAATAGGGGCACACATACGCAGTATTTT	CASSQRSMGNRGTHTQYF
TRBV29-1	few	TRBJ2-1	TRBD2	TGCAGCGTTGGAGGGACTAGCGGTGTCTCCGCGGAGCAGTTCTTC	CSVGGTSGVSAEQFF
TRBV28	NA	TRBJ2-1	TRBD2	TGTGCCAGCAGTTTATATAGCGGGAGTACCAATGAGCAGTTCTTC	CASSLYSGSTNEQFF
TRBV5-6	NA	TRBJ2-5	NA	TGTGCCAGCGGCGAGCTTGGGGGATGGGAGACCCAGTACTTC	CASGELGGWETQYF
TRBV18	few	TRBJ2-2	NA	TGTGCCAGCTCACCACCGGCAGGGGAGCTGTTTTTT	CASSPPAGELFF
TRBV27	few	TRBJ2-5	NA	TGTGCCAGCAGTTTAGATGGGGGAGAGACCCAGTACTTC	CASSLDGGETQYF
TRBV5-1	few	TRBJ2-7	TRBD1	TGCGCCAGCAGCTCGACAGGGACCTACGAGCAGTACTTC	CASSSTGTYEQYF
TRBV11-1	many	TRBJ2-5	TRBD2	TGTGCCAGCAGCCCGGGAGGGGTTCGGGAAGAGACCCAGTACTTC	CASSPGGVREETQYF
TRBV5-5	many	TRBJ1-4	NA	TGTGCCAGCAGCCGGCAGGGAGGAGAAAAACTGTTTTTT	CASSRQGGEKLFF
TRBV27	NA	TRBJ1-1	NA	TGTGCCAGCAGTCAGTGGGACGGATACACTGAAGCTTTCTTT	CASSQWDGYTEAFF
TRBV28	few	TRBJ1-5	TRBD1	TGTGCCAGCACCCCGCCTCCGACAGGGGCGTTGGGTCAGCCCCAGCATTTT	CASTPPPTGALGQPQHF
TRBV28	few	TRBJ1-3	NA	TGTGCCAGCAGCCCCTACGGAAACACCATATATTTT	CASSPYGNTIYF
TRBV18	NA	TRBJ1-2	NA	TGTGCCAGCTCACCCGCAGGGTCCTCTGGCTACACCTTC	CASSPAGSSGYTF
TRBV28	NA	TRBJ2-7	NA	TGTGCCAGCAGTTTACGCTACGAGCAGTACTTC	CASSLRYEQYF
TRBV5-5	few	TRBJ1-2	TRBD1	TGTGCCAGCAGCCGACAGGGCAACTATGGCTACACCTTC	CASSRQGNYGYTF
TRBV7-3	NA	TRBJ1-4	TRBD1	TGTGCCAGCAGCCGTTGGTCCGGGACAGGGACCGAAAAACTGTTTTTT	CASSRWSGTGTEKLFF
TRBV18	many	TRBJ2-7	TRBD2	TGTGCCAGCTCACCACTGGCGGGAGGGGACGAGCAGTACTTC	CASSPLAGGDEQYF
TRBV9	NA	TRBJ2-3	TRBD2	TGTGCCAGCAGCTCCGAGCTCGAGGGAGGGCGCACAGATACGCAGTATTTT	CASSSELEGGRTDTQYF
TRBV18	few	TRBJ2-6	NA	TGTGCCAGCTCACATCAGGGGCGTGGGGCCAACGTCCTGACTTTC	CASSHQGRGANVLTF
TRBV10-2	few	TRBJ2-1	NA	TGCGCCAGCAGTGAGTGGGTTGCCAATGAGCAGTTCTTC	CASSEWVANEQFF
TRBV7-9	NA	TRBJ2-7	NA	TGTGCCAGCAGCTCGGACACCTCCTACGAGCAGTACTTC	CASSSDTSYEQYF
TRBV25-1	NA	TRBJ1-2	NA	TGTGCCAGCCGGGCACCGGGTGGCTACACCTTC	CASRAPGGYTF
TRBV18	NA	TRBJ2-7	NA	TGTGCCAGCTCACTTGGGACGGACTCCTACGAGCAGTACTTC	CASSLGTDSYEQYF
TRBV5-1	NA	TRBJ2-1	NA	TGCGCCAGCAGCTTGGTTAGCGCCTCCTACAATGAGCAGTTCTTC	CASSLVSASYNEQFF
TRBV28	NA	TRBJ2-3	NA	TGTGCCAGCAGTTTAGGAACTGTCACAGATACGCAGTATTTT	CASSLGTVTDTQYF